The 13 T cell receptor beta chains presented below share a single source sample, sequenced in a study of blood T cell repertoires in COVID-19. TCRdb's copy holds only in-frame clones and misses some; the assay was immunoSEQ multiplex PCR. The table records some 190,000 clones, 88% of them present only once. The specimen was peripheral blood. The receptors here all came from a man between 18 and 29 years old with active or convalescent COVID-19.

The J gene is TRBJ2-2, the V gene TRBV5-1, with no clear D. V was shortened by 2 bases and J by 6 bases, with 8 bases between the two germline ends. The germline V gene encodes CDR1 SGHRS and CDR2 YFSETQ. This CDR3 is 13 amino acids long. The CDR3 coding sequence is TGCGCCAGCAGCTTCTCAACATCCGGGGAGCTGTTTTTT. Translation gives CASSFSTSGELFF.

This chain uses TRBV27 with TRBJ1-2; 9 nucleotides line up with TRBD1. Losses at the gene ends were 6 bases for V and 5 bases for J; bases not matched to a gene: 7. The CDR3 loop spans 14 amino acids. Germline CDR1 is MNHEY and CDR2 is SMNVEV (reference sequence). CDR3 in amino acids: CASRNRDREYGYTF. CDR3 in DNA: TGTGCCAGCAGAAATCGGGACAGGGAATATGGCTACACCTTC.

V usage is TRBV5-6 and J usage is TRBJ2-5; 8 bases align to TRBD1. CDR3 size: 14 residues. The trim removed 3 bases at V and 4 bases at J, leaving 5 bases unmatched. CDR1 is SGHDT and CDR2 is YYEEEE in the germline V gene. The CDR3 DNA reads TGTGCCAGCAGCTCGGTCGGACAGGGAGAGACCCAGTACTTC. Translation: CASSSVGQGETQYF.

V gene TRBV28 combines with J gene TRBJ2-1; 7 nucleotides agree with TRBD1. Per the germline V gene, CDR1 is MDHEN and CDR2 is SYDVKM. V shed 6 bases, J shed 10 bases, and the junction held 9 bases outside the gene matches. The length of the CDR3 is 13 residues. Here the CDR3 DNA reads TGTGCCAGCAGCCCGAACAGGGGAAGGGAGCAGTTCTTC. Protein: CASSPNRGREQFF. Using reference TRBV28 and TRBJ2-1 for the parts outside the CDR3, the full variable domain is DVKVTQSSRYLVKRTGEKVFLECVQDMDHENMFWYRQDPGLGLRLIYFSYDVKMKEKGDIPEGYSVSREKKERFSLILESASTNQTSMYLCASSPNRGREQFFGPGTRLTVL.

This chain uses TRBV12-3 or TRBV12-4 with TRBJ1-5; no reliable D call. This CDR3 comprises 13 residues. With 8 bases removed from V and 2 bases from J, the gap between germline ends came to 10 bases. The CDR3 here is CASGQTGNQPQHF. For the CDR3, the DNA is TGTGCCAGCGGGCAAACAGGCAATCAGCCCCAGCATTTT.

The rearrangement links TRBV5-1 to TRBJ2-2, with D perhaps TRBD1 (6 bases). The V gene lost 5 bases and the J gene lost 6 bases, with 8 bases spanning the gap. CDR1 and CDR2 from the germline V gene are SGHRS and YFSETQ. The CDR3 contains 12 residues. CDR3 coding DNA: TGCGCCAGCAGTCCAGGGGCCGGGGAGCTGTTTTTT. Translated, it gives CASSPGAGELFF. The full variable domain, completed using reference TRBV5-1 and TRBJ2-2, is KAGVTQTPRYLIKTRGQQVTLSCSPISGHRSVSWYQQTPGQGLQFLFEYFSETQRNKGNFPGRFSGRQFSNSRSEMNVSTLELGDSALYLCASSPGAGELFFGEGSRLTVL.

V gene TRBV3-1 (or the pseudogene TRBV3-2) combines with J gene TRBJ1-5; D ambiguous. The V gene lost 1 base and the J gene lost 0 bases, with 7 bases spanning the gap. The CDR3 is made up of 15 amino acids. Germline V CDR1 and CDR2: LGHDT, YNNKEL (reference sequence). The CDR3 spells CASSQGRNSNQPQHF. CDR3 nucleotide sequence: TGTGCCAGCAGCCAAGGCAGGAATAGCAATCAGCCCCAGCATTTT.

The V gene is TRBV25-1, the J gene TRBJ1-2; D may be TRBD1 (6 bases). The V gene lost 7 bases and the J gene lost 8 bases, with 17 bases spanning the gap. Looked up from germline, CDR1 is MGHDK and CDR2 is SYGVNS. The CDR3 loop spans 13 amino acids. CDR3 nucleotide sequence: TGTGCCAGCAAGGGGGGGACGCCCTTCGGCTACACCTTC. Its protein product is CASKGGTPFGYTF.

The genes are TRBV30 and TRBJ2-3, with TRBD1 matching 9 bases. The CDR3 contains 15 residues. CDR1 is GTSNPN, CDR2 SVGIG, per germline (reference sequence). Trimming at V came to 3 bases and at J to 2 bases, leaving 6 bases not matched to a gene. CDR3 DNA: TGTGCCTGGAGGTGGGGACAGGGTCCCACAGATACGCAGTATTTT. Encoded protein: CAWRWGQGPTDTQYF.

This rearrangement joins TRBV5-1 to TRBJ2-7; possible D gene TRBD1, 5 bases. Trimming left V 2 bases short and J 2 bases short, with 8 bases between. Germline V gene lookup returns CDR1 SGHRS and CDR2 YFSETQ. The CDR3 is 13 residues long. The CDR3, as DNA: TGCGCCAGCAGCTTACAGGTAGCCTACGAGCAGTACTTC. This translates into CASSLQVAYEQYF.

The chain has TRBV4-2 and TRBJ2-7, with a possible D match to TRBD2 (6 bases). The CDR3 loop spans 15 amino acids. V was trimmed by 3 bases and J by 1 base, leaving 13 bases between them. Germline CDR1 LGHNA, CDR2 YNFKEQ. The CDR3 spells CASSQEGTDSYEQYF. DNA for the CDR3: TGTGCCAGCAGCCAGGAGGGGACCGATTCCTACGAGCAGTACTTC.

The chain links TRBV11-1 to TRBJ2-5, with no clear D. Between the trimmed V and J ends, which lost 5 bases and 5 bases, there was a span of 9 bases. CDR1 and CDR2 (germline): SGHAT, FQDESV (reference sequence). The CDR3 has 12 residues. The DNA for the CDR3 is TGTGCCAGCAGCCGCTCTAGGGAGACCCAGTACTTC. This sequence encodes CASSRSRETQYF. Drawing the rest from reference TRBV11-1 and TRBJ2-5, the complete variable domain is EAEVAQSPRYKITEKSQAVAFWCDPISGHATLYWYRQILGQGPELLVQFQDESVVDDSQLPKDRFSAERLKGVDSTLKIQPAELGDSAMYLCASSRSRETQYFGPGTRLLVL.

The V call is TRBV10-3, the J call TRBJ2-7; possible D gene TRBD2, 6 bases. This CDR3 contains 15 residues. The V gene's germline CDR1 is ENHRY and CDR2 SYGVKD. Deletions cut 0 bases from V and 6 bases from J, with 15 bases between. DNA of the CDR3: TGTGCCATCAGTGAGTCGGGTTCGGGAGTGCGCGAGCAGTACTTC. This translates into CAISESGSGVREQYF.